The next 27 T cell receptor beta chains were all read from a single sample in a study of blood T cell repertoires in COVID-19. Libraries were prepared by immunoSEQ multiplex PCR; TCRdb keeps only in-frame clonotypes and omits some of them. The sample has roughly 150,000 clones; 60% to 85% are singletons. Sequenced sample: peripheral blood. The source is a man between 60 and 75 years old with acute or convalescent COVID-19.

This clone was recorded many times. This rearrangement joins TRBV2 to TRBJ1-2; 7 bases align to TRBD1. CDR3 length equals 14 residues. V lost 5 bases, J lost 4 bases, and 7 bases stayed unmatched. Germline V lookup: CDR1 SNHLY, CDR2 FYNNEI. As DNA, the CDR3 is TGTGCCAGCAGTACAGACAGGGCGGCCTATGGCTACACCTTC. It is translated as CASSTDRAAYGYTF.

This clone was seen many times. V is TRBV4-1 and J is TRBJ2-1, with D possibly matching TRBD1 (7 bases). The V gene's germline CDR1 is MGHRA and CDR2 YSYEKL. The CDR3 is 16 residues long. The V end was cut by 0 bases, the J end by 6 bases, with 15 bases between. CDR3 amino acids: CASSQERQGGANEQFF. As DNA, the CDR3 is TGCGCCAGCAGCCAAGAACGGCAGGGGGGAGCCAATGAGCAGTTCTTC.

J is TRBJ1-2 and V is TRBV7-2, with D possibly TRBD1 on 5 matching bases. The ends were cut back, 1 base at V and 6 bases at J, with 12 bases in the middle. Germline CDR1 and CDR2: SGHTA and FQGNSA. The CDR3 runs 14 residues. The CDR3 DNA follows: TGTGCCAGCAGCTTAGTTCGGGGGGTGGATGGCTACACCTTC. Protein sequence: CASSLVRGVDGYTF.

The chain joins TRBV5-1 to TRBJ2-1, with D hard to call. The CDR3 covers 14 residues. Germline V gene data show CDR1 as SGHRS and CDR2 as YFSETQ. V dropped 7 bases and J dropped 0 bases, with 11 bases sitting between them. CDR3 in amino acids: CASGSEVSYNEQFF. CDR3 coding DNA: TGCGCCAGCGGATCAGAGGTCTCCTACAATGAGCAGTTCTTC.

This chain links TRBV6-5 with TRBJ2-1; TRBD1 is a possible D gene (6 bases). Germline CDR1 reads MNHEY; CDR2 reads SVGAGI. Trimming left V 6 bases short and J 9 bases short, with 9 bases between. This CDR3 has 11 amino acids. CDR3 in DNA: TGTGCCAGCAGCCGAGGGGGTGAGCAGTTCTTC. Translation gives CASSRGGEQFF.

The J gene is TRBJ1-5, the V gene TRBV4-3; possibly TRBD1 for D (5 bases). Germline V gene sequence: CDR1 LGHNA, CDR2 YSLEER. Trimming removed 0 bases at V and 3 bases at J, with 12 bases between. The CDR3 is made up of 16 amino acids. CDR3 nucleotide sequence: TGCGCCAGCAGCCAAGATCCCGGGGGGATCAATCAGCCCCAGCATTTT. Protein: CASSQDPGGINQPQHF.

V is TRBV11-2 and J is TRBJ2-3; D possibly corresponds to TRBD1 (5 bases). Germline V gene sequence: CDR1 SGHAT, CDR2 FQNNGV. The CDR3 runs 15 residues. Between the trimmed V and J ends, which lost 2 bases and 2 bases, there was a span of 11 bases. CDR3 protein: CASSLPRVITDTQYF. The CDR3 nucleotides are TGTGCCAGCAGCTTACCCAGGGTGATCACAGATACGCAGTATTTT. Full variable domain (rest looked up from reference TRBV11-2 and TRBJ2-3): EAGVAQSPRYKIIEKRQSVAFWCNPISGHATLYWYQQILGQGPKLLIQFQNNGVVDDSQLPKDRFSAERLKGVDSTLKIQPAKLEDSAVYLCASSLPRVITDTQYFGPGTRLTVL.

This chain links TRBV30 with TRBJ2-1; TRBD2 aligns across 8 bases. There are 16 residues in the CDR3. Germline assignment: CDR1 GTSNPN and CDR2 SVGIG (reference sequence). The junction had 14 bases not matched to a gene; V was cut back by 5 bases and J by 5 bases. CDR3 loop: CAWSPSRTSFDNEQFF. The DNA for the CDR3 is TGTGCCTGGTCCCCCTCCAGGACTAGCTTCGACAATGAGCAGTTCTTC.

The chain joins TRBV19 to TRBJ2-7, with D perhaps matching TRBD1 (5 bases). The germline gives CDR1 LNHDA, CDR2 SQIVND (reference sequence). CDR3 length equals 12 residues. Trimming stripped 5 bases from V and 5 bases from J, with 10 bases between. CDR3 amino acids: CASSQGSHEQYF. In DNA form, the CDR3 reads TGTGCCAGTAGTCAGGGTTCCCACGAGCAGTACTTC.

The rearrangement uses TRBV5-1 and TRBJ2-3, with TRBD1 matching over 7 bases. This CDR3 has 13 residues. Trimming removed 2 bases from V and 15 bases from J; junction bases left unmatched: 12. The germline CDR1 and CDR2 sequences are SGHRS and YFSETQ. The CDR3 loop reads CASSLDRDENGYF. The CDR3 DNA reads TGCGCCAGCAGCTTAGACAGGGATGAAAACGGATATTTT.

The chain has TRBV12-5 and TRBJ2-4; D not certain. Trimming cost V 1 base and J 1 base, with 17 bases left between them. This CDR3 has 18 residues. The V gene's germline CDR1 is LGHNT and CDR2 FRNRAP. CDR3 nucleotide sequence: TGTGCTAGTGGTTTGGACTTCCCACCTCGTTGGGCCAAAAACATTCAGTACTTC. Translation: CASGLDFPPRWAKNIQYF.

The V and J genes are TRBV18 and TRBJ2-3; 12 bases are shared with TRBD2. Germline CDR1 and CDR2: KGHSH and LQKENI. Trimming cost V 2 bases and J 5 bases; bases outside gene matches: 8. The CDR3 spans 17 residues. The DNA for the CDR3 is TGTGCCAGCTCACCAGCTCTAGCGGGGGGGCCCGGAGATACGCAGTATTTT. Its protein product is CASSPALAGGPGDTQYF.

V and J are TRBV14 and TRBJ1-6, with 7 bases that match TRBD1. V was pared by 4 bases and J by 0 bases, with 6 bases of the junction left unmatched. The CDR3 covers 17 residues. Germline values: CDR1 SGHDN, CDR2 FVKESK. Written as DNA, the CDR3 is TGTGCCAGCAGCCTACCGACAGGGAGCTCCTATAATTCACCCCTCCACTTT. This codes for CASSLPTGSSYNSPLHF.

The chain employs TRBV5-6 and TRBJ2-5; TRBD2 is a possible D gene (5 bases). From germline, CDR1 is SGHDT and CDR2 YYEEEE. V dropped 6 bases and J dropped 4 bases, with 16 bases sitting between them. The length of the CDR3 is 14 residues. The CDR3 DNA reads TGTGCCAGCACGGACCCCGGAGGAGGAGAGACCCAGTACTTC. It is translated as CASTDPGGGETQYF.

This clone was detected only a few times. This chain connects TRBV5-1 to TRBJ1-3; a possible D gene is TRBD1 (6 bases). The CDR3 runs to 23 residues. Germline V gene sequence: CDR1 SGHRS, CDR2 YFSETQ. The ends were cut back, 0 bases at V and 8 bases at J, with 39 bases in the middle. The CDR3 spells CASSLANFALGHNGKEVGDTIYF. DNA for the CDR3: TGCGCCAGCAGCTTGGCCAATTTTGCGCTGGGACATAATGGGAAAGAGGTGGGCGACACCATATATTTT.

The V gene is TRBV19, the J gene TRBJ1-5, with TRBD1 matching 7 bases. This CDR3 spans 15 amino acids. The germline V gene encodes CDR1 LNHDA and CDR2 SQIVND (reference sequence). The V gene end was trimmed by 7 bases and the J gene end by 5 bases; junction bases not matched to a gene: 11. The CDR3: CASTPPGQSYQPQHF. CDR3 sequence (DNA): TGTGCCAGTACCCCCCCGGGACAGAGTTATCAGCCCCAGCATTTT.

The chain has TRBV6-5 and TRBJ2-7; TRBD2 agrees at 10 bases. V lost 1 base, J lost 5 bases, and 5 bases stayed unmatched. Germline CDR1 reads MNHEY; CDR2 reads SVGAGI. The CDR3 runs to 15 residues. CDR3 protein: CASSYFSGGANEQYF. The CDR3, as DNA: TGTGCCAGCAGTTACTTCAGCGGGGGGGCTAACGAGCAGTACTTC.

Only a few counts were recorded for this clone. CDR3 sequence (DNA): TGCGCCAGCAGATTCTCCGACAGAAACACCGGGGAGCTGTTTTTT. Its protein product is CASRFSDRNTGELFF. The genes are TRBV5-1 and TRBJ2-2; D is possibly TRBD1 (5 bases). This CDR3 has 15 amino acids. CDR1 is SGHRS, CDR2 YFSETQ, per germline. Trimming cost V 5 bases and J 2 bases, with 13 bases left between them.

V is TRBV5-1 and J is TRBJ1-2; 9 bases agree with TRBD1. The CDR3 runs 16 residues. Trimming cost V 4 bases and J 0 bases; bases outside gene matches: 7. Germline V CDR1 and CDR2: SGHRS, YFSETQ. CDR3: CASSRTGVISNYGYTF. The CDR3 coding sequence is TGCGCCAGCAGCCGGACAGGGGTGATATCTAACTATGGCTACACCTTC. Using reference TRBV5-1 and TRBJ1-2 for the parts outside the CDR3, the full variable domain is KAGVTQTPRYLIKTRGQQVTLSCSPISGHRSVSWYQQTPGQGLQFLFEYFSETQRNKGNFPGRFSGRQFSNSRSEMNVSTLELGDSALYLCASSRTGVISNYGYTFGSGTRLTVV.

The genes are TRBV5-4 and TRBJ2-7; 8 bases fit TRBD1. The germline V gene has CDR1 SGHNT and CDR2 YYREEE (reference sequence). The CDR3 contains 14 residues. Trimming cost V 0 bases and J 4 bases; bases outside gene matches: 3. DNA for the CDR3: TGTGCCAGCAGCTTGGGACAGGGGTCGTACGAGCAGTACTTC. Its translation is CASSLGQGSYEQYF.

This clone was observed a handful of times. The chain couples TRBV5-6 to TRBJ1-5, with D possibly being TRBD1 (6 bases). This CDR3 is built from 15 residues. V was shortened by 5 bases and J by 0 bases, with 12 bases between the two germline ends. Germline CDR1 and CDR2: SGHDT and YYEEEE. For the CDR3, the DNA is TGTGCCAGCAGTACAGGGCAATTTAGCAATCAGCCCCAGCATTTT. Protein: CASSTGQFSNQPQHF.

The gene calls are TRBV9 and TRBJ1-1, with 8 positions matching TRBD1. Losses at the gene ends were 4 bases for V and 0 bases for J; bases not matched to a gene: 2. Germline CDR1 SGDLS, CDR2 YYNGEE. The CDR3 spans 14 residues. The CDR3 protein is CASSRQGMNTEAFF. CDR3 bases: TGTGCCAGCAGCCGACAGGGGATGAACACTGAAGCTTTCTTT.

This clone has a single count. The chain uses TRBV7-3 and TRBJ2-5; D is perhaps TRBD2 (5 bases). CDR3 length: 16 amino acids. The ends were cut back, 6 bases at V and 4 bases at J, with 21 bases in the middle. Looked up from germline, CDR1 is SGHTA and CDR2 is FQGTGA. CDR3 protein: CASSEGALLEAETQYF. DNA of the CDR3: TGTGCCAGCAGTGAGGGCGCGCTCTTGGAGGCAGAGACCCAGTACTTC.

The genes are TRBV6-2 or TRBV6-3 and TRBJ1-2, with D hard to call. The CDR3 has 13 amino acids. V shed 5 bases and J shed 8 bases, with 15 bases lying between them. CDR1 is MNHEY, CDR2 SVGEGT, per germline. DNA of the CDR3: TGTGCCAGCAGTCCAGCAAGGAGAGCGGGCTACACCTTC. Protein: CASSPARRAGYTF.

The chain couples TRBV29-1 to TRBJ2-3; D gene unclear. The germline V gene encodes CDR1 SQVTM and CDR2 ANQGSEA. This CDR3 is 16 amino acids long. Trimming removed 1 base at V and 2 bases at J, with 16 bases between. The CDR3 loop reads CSVEVPKQKYTDTQYF. The CDR3, as DNA: TGCAGCGTTGAAGTTCCAAAACAGAAGTACACAGATACGCAGTATTTT.

CDR3 sequence: CASSYSSGGRETQYF. CDR3 nucleotide sequence: TGTGCCAGCAGTTACTCGAGCGGGGGGAGGGAGACCCAGTACTTC. The genes are TRBV6-2 or TRBV6-3 and TRBJ2-5; 9 bases map to TRBD2. The CDR3 consists of 15 residues. J gave up 5 bases and V 0 bases, and 4 bases lay outside the gene matches. Germline CDR1 MNHEY, CDR2 SVGEGT.

The V gene is TRBV18, the J gene TRBJ2-3; 8 bases are shared with TRBD1. CDR1 is KGHSH, CDR2 LQKENI, per germline. Trimming cost V 3 bases and J 4 bases; bases outside gene matches: 9. CDR3 size: 16 residues. CDR3 DNA sequence: TGTGCCAGCTCACCCCCGACAGGGGATTTTGCAGATACGCAGTATTTT. This encodes CASSPPTGDFADTQYF.